In this sample, the clone carrying this TCR beta chain turned up once. What it binds is unknown. V was pared by 7 bases and J by 6 bases, with 14 bases of the junction left unmatched. The CDR3 runs 15 residues. Germline loops: CDR1 SQVTM, CDR2 ANQGSEA. The data were taken from a study of OX40 agonist ivuxolimab in advanced cancers. Study results and caveats: Antigen specificity remained undetermined for the expanded peripheral T cells.

The table came from immunoSEQ multiplex PCR; TCRdb's copy has only in-frame clones and leaves some out. The sample has roughly 70,000 clones; 82% are singletons. Here the sequenced sample was CD4+ or CD8+ T cells sorted from blood, taken in a trial of the OX40 agonist ivuxolimab. The chain employs TRBV29-1 and TRBJ2-1; TRBD2 agrees at 8 bases. The clonotype comes from an adult with an advanced solid tumor such as melanoma, head and neck, liver or kidney cancer. CDR3 residues: CSARPSGRPGNEQFF. The DNA for the CDR3 is TGCAGCGCACGCCCCAGCGGGAGACCCGGCAATGAGCAGTTCTTC.